The clone carrying this T cell receptor beta chain was recorded once. What it recognizes is unknown. The germline V and J ends were trimmed by 6 bases and 5 bases, with 11 bases remaining between them. Germline loops: CDR1 MNHNY, CDR2 SVGAGI (reference sequence). The CDR3 has 12 amino acids. These data originate in a study of siplizumab effects on memory and regulatory T cells. Study results and caveats: In siplizumab conditions, mappable alloreactive CD4+ clones averaged about 63% Treg-derived, against 26.9% in controls. The alloreactive clones that mapped to unstimulated subsets made up only a minor fraction.

Data came from immunoSEQ multiplex PCR; TCRdb stores just in-frame clones and leaves some out. Of approximately 92,000 clones in the sample, around 94% were seen once. The clonotype originates from a human donor in good health. The chain is built from TRBV6-6 and TRBJ2-7, with D tentatively TRBD1 (5 bases). What was sequenced was non-Treg CD4+ T cells sorted from blood. The CDR3: CASRPDSDEQYF. DNA for the CDR3: TGTGCCAGCAGGCCCGACAGTGACGAGCAGTACTTC.